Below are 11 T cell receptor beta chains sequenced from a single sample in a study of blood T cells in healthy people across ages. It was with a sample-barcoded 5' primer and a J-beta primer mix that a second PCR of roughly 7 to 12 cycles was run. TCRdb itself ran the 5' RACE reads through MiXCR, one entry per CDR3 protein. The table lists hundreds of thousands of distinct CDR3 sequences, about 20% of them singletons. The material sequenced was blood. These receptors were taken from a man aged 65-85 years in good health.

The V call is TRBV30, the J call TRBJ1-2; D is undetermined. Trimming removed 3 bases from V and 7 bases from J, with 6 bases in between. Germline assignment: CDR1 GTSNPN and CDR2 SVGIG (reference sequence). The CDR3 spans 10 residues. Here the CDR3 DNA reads TGTGCCTGGAGATCGGTTGGCTACACCTTC. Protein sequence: CAWRSVGYTF. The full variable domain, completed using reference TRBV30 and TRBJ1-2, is SQTIHQWPATLVQPVGSPLSLECTVEGTSNPNLYWYRQAAGRGLQLLFYSVGIGQISSEVPQNLSASRPQDRQFILSSKKLLLSDSGFYLCAWRSVGYTFGSGTRLTVV.

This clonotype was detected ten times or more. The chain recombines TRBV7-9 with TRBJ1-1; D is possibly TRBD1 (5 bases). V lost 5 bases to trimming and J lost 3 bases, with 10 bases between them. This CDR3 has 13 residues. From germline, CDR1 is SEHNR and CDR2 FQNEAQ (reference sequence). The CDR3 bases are TGTGCCAGCAGCCTCCGGGGGGACACTGAAGCTTTCTTT. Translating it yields CASSLRGDTEAFF.

DNA for the CDR3: TGTGCCAGCTCAGAGGATCGAGACACCTACGAGCAGTACGTC. Protein sequence: CASSEDRDTYEQYV. The chain links TRBV18 to TRBJ2-7; D gene uncertain. Germline CDR1 reads KGHSH; CDR2 reads LQKENI. V was cut by 5 bases and J by 2 bases, with 13 bases left in between. The CDR3 contains 14 residues.

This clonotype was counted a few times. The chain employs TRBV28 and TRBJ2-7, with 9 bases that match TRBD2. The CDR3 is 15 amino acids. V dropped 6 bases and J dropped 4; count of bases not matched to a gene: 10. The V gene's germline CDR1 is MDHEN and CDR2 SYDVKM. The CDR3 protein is CASSRGGLALYEQYV. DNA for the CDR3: TGTGCCAGCAGCCGAGGCGGACTAGCGTTGTACGAGCAGTACGTC.

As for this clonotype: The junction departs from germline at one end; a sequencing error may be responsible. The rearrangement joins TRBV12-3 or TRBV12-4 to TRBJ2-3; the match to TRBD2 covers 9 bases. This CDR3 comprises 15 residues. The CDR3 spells CASTPSGEGADAQYF. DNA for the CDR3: TGTGCCAGCACCCCTAGCGGGGAGGGGGCAGATGCGCAGTATTTT.

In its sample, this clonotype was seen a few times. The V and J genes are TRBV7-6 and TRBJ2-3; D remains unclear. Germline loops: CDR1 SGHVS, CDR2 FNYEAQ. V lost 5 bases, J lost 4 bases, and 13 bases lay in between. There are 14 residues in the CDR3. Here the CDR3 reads CASSTLMGSDTQYF. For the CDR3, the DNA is TGTGCCAGCAGCACCCTGATGGGGTCAGATACGCAGTATTTT.

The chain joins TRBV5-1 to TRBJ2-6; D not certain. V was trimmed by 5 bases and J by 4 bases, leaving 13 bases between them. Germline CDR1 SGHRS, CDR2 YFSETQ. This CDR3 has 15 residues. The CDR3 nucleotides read TGCGCCAGCAGGATATTTACATCCGGGGCCAACGTCCTGACTTTC. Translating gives CASRIFTSGANVLTF.

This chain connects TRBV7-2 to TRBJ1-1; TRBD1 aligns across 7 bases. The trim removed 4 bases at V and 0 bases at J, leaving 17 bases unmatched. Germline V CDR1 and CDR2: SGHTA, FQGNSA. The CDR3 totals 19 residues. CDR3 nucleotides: TGTGCCAGCAGCTACCCGGAGGGGGCGACGCTTAACATGAACACTGAAGCTTTCTTT. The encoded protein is CASSYPEGATLNMNTEAFF.

The CDR3 nucleotides are TGTGCCAGCACCACAACGGGGGCCGGTTACAATGAGCAGTTCTTC. Protein product: CASTTTGAGYNEQFF. The gene calls are TRBV28 and TRBJ2-1; D possibly uses TRBD1 or TRBD2 (6 bases each). The V end was cut by 7 bases, the J end by 4 bases, with 17 bases between. The CDR3 is made up of 15 amino acids. Germline CDR1 and CDR2: MDHEN and SYDVKM.

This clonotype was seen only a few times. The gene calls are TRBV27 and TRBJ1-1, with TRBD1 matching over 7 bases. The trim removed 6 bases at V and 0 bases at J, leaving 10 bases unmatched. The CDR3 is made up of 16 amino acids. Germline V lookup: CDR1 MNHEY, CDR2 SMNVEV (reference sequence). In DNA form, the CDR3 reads TGTGCCAGCAGGAAGACAGGGAGTGGAATGAACACTGAAGCTTTCTTT. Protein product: CASRKTGSGMNTEAFF.

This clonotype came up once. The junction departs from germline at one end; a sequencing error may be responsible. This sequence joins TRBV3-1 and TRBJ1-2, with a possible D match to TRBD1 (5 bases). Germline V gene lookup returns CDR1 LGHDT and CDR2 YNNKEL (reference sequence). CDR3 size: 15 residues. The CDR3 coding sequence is TGTGCCAGCAGCCAAGACCCCGGGGCGTCCTATGACTACACCTTC. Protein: CASSQDPGASYDYTF.